These 2 T cell receptor beta chains share one sample of origin, sequenced in a study of a mutant IDH1 vaccine in newly diagnosed glioma. Here immunoSEQ multiplex PCR was the method, and the copy in TCRdb shows in-frame clones only, minus some. The data show more than 50,000 clones, about nine tenths seen once. No antigens are known for them. The sample's time point: week 11, during vaccination. Topical imiquimod accompanied each vaccine dose, which consisted of 300 ug of mutant IDH1 20-mer peptide. The sample here was PBMCs, taken from a glioma patient whose treatment included an IDH1 peptide vaccine. The receptors were gathered from a man aged 40-49 years with glioma.

The J gene is TRBJ2-5, the V gene TRBV4-3; D remains ambiguous. V lost 0 bases and J lost 1, with 9 bases in between. The CDR3 covers 15 residues. Germline V lookup: CDR1 LGHNA, CDR2 YSLEER. As DNA, the CDR3 is TGCGCCAGCAGCCAAGATTATTGGTCCCAAGAGACCCAGTACTTC. This encodes CASSQDYWSQETQYF.

The rearrangement links TRBV19 to TRBJ1-3; TRBD1 is a possible D gene (5 bases). CDR1 and CDR2 from the germline V gene are LNHDA and SQIVND (reference sequence). This CDR3 has 16 amino acids. The germline V and J ends were trimmed by 6 bases and 0 bases, with 15 bases remaining between them. The CDR3 loop is CASRRRGTSSGNTIYF. For the CDR3, the DNA is TGTGCCAGTAGACGGCGGGGCACCAGCTCTGGAAACACCATATATTTT.